One sample yielded the 30 T cell receptor beta chains listed below, sequenced in a study of patients and donors after allogeneic stem cell transplantation. From the RT-PCR reads, TCRdb called clonotypes with MiXCR, one entry per CDR3 protein. The table lists 410,000 or so distinct CDR3 sequences, roughly 16% of them singletons. Sequencing used blood, either unsorted or a sorted T cell fraction (not recorded which). The receptors here all came from a human donor who was either an allogeneic HSCT recipient or a stem cell or donor lymphocyte infusion donor (not recorded which). It is not recorded whose cells these are; they may come from a transplant donor.

The chain joins TRBV20-1 to TRBJ1-5; TRBD1 matches at 8 bases. V was pared by 5 bases and J by 1 base, with 7 bases of the junction left unmatched. The CDR3 runs to 15 residues. CDR1 DFQATT and CDR2 SNEGSKA come from the germline V gene (reference sequence). CDR3 DNA: TGCAGTGCTTGGACAGGGCGTGGGAGCAATCAGCCCCAGCATTTT. It encodes CSAWTGRGSNQPQHF.

This clonotype was observed a few times. The rearrangement joins TRBV2 to TRBJ1-1; 10 bases align to TRBD1. V shed 8 bases, J shed 5 bases, and the junction held 11 bases outside the gene matches. Germline lookup yields CDR1 SNHLY and CDR2 FYNNEI. The CDR3 extends over 15 amino acids. CDR3 protein: CASHIPGTGVTEAFF. DNA for the CDR3: TGTGCCAGCCATATTCCCGGGACAGGGGTTACTGAAGCTTTCTTT.

This clonotype was observed a handful of times. The chain links TRBV5-6 to TRBJ2-1; 8 bases match TRBD1. CDR3 length equals 15 residues. The ends lost 1 base at V and 3 bases at J; junction bases unmatched: 3. CDR1 and CDR2 from the germline V gene are SGHDT and YYEEEE. The CDR3: CASSLSGTGYNEQFF. CDR3 nucleotide sequence: TGTGCCAGCAGCTTGTCCGGGACAGGCTACAATGAGCAGTTCTTC.

The rearrangement links TRBV5-1 to TRBJ2-5, with no clear D. Germline CDR1 reads SGHRS; CDR2 reads YFSETQ. This CDR3 has 13 amino acids. V lost 4 bases and J lost 1, with 8 bases in between. CDR3: CASSGSTQETQYF. CDR3 nucleotides: TGCGCCAGCAGCGGGTCTACCCAAGAGACCCAGTACTTC. Based on the CDR3 plus reference TRBV5-1 and TRBJ2-5, the full variable domain is KAGVTQTPRYLIKTRGQQVTLSCSPISGHRSVSWYQQTPGQGLQFLFEYFSETQRNKGNFPGRFSGRQFSNSRSEMNVSTLELGDSALYLCASSGSTQETQYFGPGTRLLVL.

This clonotype was observed a few times. The genes are TRBV20-1 and TRBJ1-1, with 9 bases fitting TRBD1. CDR3 length equals 13 residues. Germline trimming cut 0 bases from V and 12 bases from J; bases unmatched to any gene: 8. Germline-derived CDR1 and CDR2 are DFQATT and SNEGSKA (reference sequence). This chain's CDR3 is CSARDSDRGISFF. The CDR3 coding sequence is TGCAGTGCTAGAGACTCTGACAGGGGGATATCTTTCTTT.

The rearrangement uses TRBV20-1 and TRBJ2-1; 10 nucleotides match TRBD2. CDR3 size: 15 residues. The V gene's germline CDR1 is DFQATT and CDR2 SNEGSKA (reference sequence). Trimming removed 2 bases from V and 0 bases from J; junction bases left unmatched: 1. CDR3 sequence (DNA): TGCAGTGCTAGACCTAGCGGGAGCTCCTACAATGAGCAGTTCTTC. It translates to CSARPSGSSYNEQFF.

This sequence joins TRBV24-1 and TRBJ2-2; D unclear. Trimming removed 7 bases from V and 0 bases from J, with 20 bases in between. The CDR3 contains 18 residues. The germline V gene encodes CDR1 KGHDR and CDR2 SFDVKD. The CDR3, as DNA: TGTGCCACCAGCTCCCTTAGCTTCGGGTTCGCGAACACCGGGGAGCTGTTTTTT. Protein: CATSSLSFGFANTGELFF.

The CDR3 protein is CSARDGAGGPYNEQFF. Written as DNA, the CDR3 is TGCAGTGCTAGAGATGGAGCGGGGGGGCCCTACAATGAGCAGTTCTTC. The chain recombines TRBV20-1 with TRBJ2-1; 10 bases align to TRBD2. This CDR3 has 16 residues. V trimming: 0 bases; J trimming: 2 bases; junction bases outside the gene matches: 4. The germline V gene has CDR1 DFQATT and CDR2 SNEGSKA (reference sequence).

This clonotype was seen a handful of times. The rearrangement uses TRBV9 and TRBJ2-7, with D possibly being TRBD1 (5 bases). Between the trimmed V and J ends, which lost 4 bases and 2 bases, there was a span of 13 bases. The CDR3 sequence is 14 residues long. The germline gives CDR1 SGDLS, CDR2 YYNGEE. CDR3 in DNA: TGTGCCAGCAGCCCTCGGACACGGGCCTACGAGCAGTACTTC. This gives the protein CASSPRTRAYEQYF. Combining the CDR3 with reference TRBV9 and TRBJ2-7 gives the whole variable domain DSGVTQTPKHLITATGQRVTLRCSPRSGDLSVYWYQQSLDQGLQFLIQYYNGEERAKGNILERFSAQQFPDLHSELNLSSLELGDSALYFCASSPRTRAYEQYFGPGTRLTVT.

The chain joins TRBV24-1 to TRBJ2-2; D is undetermined. The CDR3 extends over 16 amino acids. Germline V gives CDR1 KGHDR, CDR2 SFDVKD. Trimming removed 4 bases at V and 5 bases at J, with 16 bases between. Written as DNA, the CDR3 is TGTGCCACCAGTGAACACGGAGTAGGAAGAACCGGGGAGCTGTTTTTT. Encoded protein: CATSEHGVGRTGELFF.

In its sample, this clonotype was seen many times. The chain recombines TRBV5-1 with TRBJ2-3, with D unclear. This CDR3 has 14 amino acids. Germline CDR1 and CDR2: SGHRS and YFSETQ. Deletions cut 0 bases from V and 1 base from J, with 6 bases between. The DNA of the CDR3 is TGCGCCAGCAGCTTGGGCCCGGGCACAGATACGCAGTATTTT. Amino acids: CASSLGPGTDTQYF.

This chain connects TRBV9 to TRBJ2-5, with 9 bases lining up with TRBD2. Germline lookup yields CDR1 SGDLS and CDR2 YYNGEE. The CDR3 spans 16 residues. V was pared by 0 bases and J by 2 bases, with 5 bases of the junction left unmatched. The CDR3 spells CASSVDASGVQETQYF. CDR3 in DNA: TGTGCCAGCAGCGTAGACGCTAGCGGGGTACAAGAGACCCAGTACTTC.

In its sample, this clonotype was seen many times. This chain's CDR3 is CASSYTNEQFF. CDR3 coding DNA: TGTGCCAGCAGTTATACGAATGAGCAGTTCTTC. The J gene is TRBJ2-1, the V gene TRBV6-2 or TRBV6-3; D not resolved. The CDR3 totals 11 residues. From germline, CDR1 is MNHEY and CDR2 SVGEGT. V was cut by 3 bases and J by 7 bases, with 4 bases left in between.

The gene calls are TRBV12-3 or TRBV12-4 and TRBJ2-7; 8 positions match TRBD1. The CDR3 is 14 residues long. J was trimmed by 4 bases and V by 3 bases; bases with no gene match: 5. The CDR3 reads CASSLTGAPYEQYF. The CDR3 DNA sequence: TGTGCCAGCAGTTTGACAGGGGCGCCTTACGAGCAGTACTTC.

A few counts support this clonotype. The chain is built from TRBV11-2 and TRBJ2-1; weak D call: TRBD2 (5 bases). Trimming pared 3 bases from V and 3 bases from J, leaving 15 bases between. This CDR3 comprises 16 residues. The V gene's germline CDR1 is SGHAT and CDR2 FQNNGV. This chain's CDR3 is CASSLARTGNYNEQFF. For the CDR3, the DNA is TGTGCCAGCAGCTTGGCGCGGACGGGGAACTACAATGAGCAGTTCTTC.

This clonotype occurred a few times. This chain connects TRBV5-1 to TRBJ1-1, with D unclear. The CDR3 loop spans 15 amino acids. Germline V gives CDR1 SGHRS, CDR2 YFSETQ. V lost 2 bases, J lost 7 bases, and 18 bases lay in between. The CDR3 loop is CASSLSGPRGSEAFF. As DNA, the CDR3 is TGCGCCAGCAGCTTATCCGGGCCCAGAGGGAGTGAAGCTTTCTTT. Full variable domain (outside the CDR3, taken from reference TRBV5-1 and TRBJ1-1): KAGVTQTPRYLIKTRGQQVTLSCSPISGHRSVSWYQQTPGQGLQFLFEYFSETQRNKGNFPGRFSGRQFSNSRSEMNVSTLELGDSALYLCASSLSGPRGSEAFFGQGTRLTVV.

The rearrangement uses TRBV6-2 or TRBV6-3 and TRBJ2-3; D may correspond to TRBD1 or TRBD2 (5 bases each). Germline lookup yields CDR1 MNHEY and CDR2 SVGEGT. Trimming cost V 2 bases and J 0 bases, with 9 bases left between them. CDR3 length: 15 amino acids. In DNA form, the CDR3 reads TGTGCCAGCAGTTACGGGACCTCTAGCACAGATACGCAGTATTTT. Residues: CASSYGTSSTDTQYF.

This clonotype came up many times. The V gene is TRBV5-1, the J gene TRBJ1-2; 9 nucleotides line up with TRBD1. J lost 8 bases, V lost 5 bases, and 10 bases had no gene match. This CDR3 region has 14 residues. CDR1 is SGHRS and CDR2 is YFSETQ in the germline V gene. As DNA, the CDR3 is TGCGCCAGCAGTCTTTCCGGGACAGGGTCCGGCTACACCTTC. Encoded protein: CASSLSGTGSGYTF.

A few counts support this clonotype. The CDR3 DNA follows: TGTGCCAGCAGGCGAGGGGGGAACTCTGGGGCCAACGTCCTGACTTTC. Protein sequence: CASRRGGNSGANVLTF. The chain uses TRBV2 and TRBJ2-6; D is tentatively TRBD1 or TRBD2 (6 bases each). The CDR3 loop spans 16 amino acids. Germline values: CDR1 SNHLY, CDR2 FYNNEI. The V end lost 6 bases, the J end lost 0 bases, and 12 bases lay between the germline ends.

The gene calls are TRBV5-1 and TRBJ1-1; tentative D call: TRBD1 (6 bases). V was clipped by 2 bases and J by 4 bases, with 9 bases between them. Germline V lookup: CDR1 SGHRS, CDR2 YFSETQ. There are 13 residues in the CDR3. CDR3 bases: TGCGCCAGCAGCTTCTTAGGGGGCACTGAAGCTTTCTTT. Its protein is CASSFLGGTEAFF.

This clonotype was found a few times. For the CDR3, the DNA is TGCAGCGTTGAAACGGCGGGATTGGGGACTGAAGCTTTCTTT. Its protein product is CSVETAGLGTEAFF. This rearrangement joins TRBV29-1 to TRBJ1-1; D gene ambiguous. The V gene's germline CDR1 is SQVTM and CDR2 ANQGSEA. V was pared by 2 bases and J by 5 bases, with 15 bases between. The CDR3 contains 14 residues.

A few counts support this clonotype. The genes are TRBV5-1 and TRBJ2-7; D gene uncertain. Germline assignment: CDR1 SGHRS and CDR2 YFSETQ. The CDR3 loop spans 14 amino acids. Trimming left V 0 bases short and J 3 bases short, with 10 bases between. In nucleotides, the CDR3 is TGCGCCAGCAGCTTGGAAGACCTACTCTACGAGCAGTACTTC. As protein: CASSLEDLLYEQYF.

This clonotype was seen ten or more times. This chain joins TRBV20-1 and TRBJ1-5; TRBD1 aligns across 7 bases. Germline V CDR1 and CDR2: DFQATT, SNEGSKA (reference sequence). The CDR3 extends over 13 amino acids. With V trimmed by 5 bases and J by 2 bases, 3 bases remained unmatched. DNA for the CDR3: TGCAGTGCTGAAGGACAGGGCAATCAGCCCCAGCATTTT. It yields the protein CSAEGQGNQPQHF.

This rearrangement joins TRBV4-3 to TRBJ2-3; 7 nucleotides align to TRBD2. J was trimmed by 2 bases and V by 4 bases; bases with no gene match: 6. This CDR3 region has 15 residues. Germline V gives CDR1 LGHNA, CDR2 YSLEER. CDR3 sequence reads: CASSPSGGITDTQYF. The DNA for the CDR3 is TGCGCCAGCAGCCCGTCCGGGGGGATCACAGATACGCAGTATTTT.

This clonotype was observed a handful of times. This chain joins TRBV6-6 and TRBJ2-2; D may be TRBD1 or TRBD2 (5 bases each). V was cut by 2 bases and J by 11 bases, with 9 bases left in between. CDR1 and CDR2 (germline): MNHNY, SVGAGI (reference sequence). CDR3 length equals 12 residues. CDR3 in DNA: TGTGCCAGCAGTTACCGGGGCGGAGAGCTGTTTTTT. Protein: CASSYRGGELFF.

The genes are TRBV29-1 and TRBJ2-7; D gene ambiguous. Trimming removed 4 bases from V and 0 bases from J, with 13 bases in between. The CDR3 is 14 amino acids. Germline V gene lookup returns CDR1 SQVTM and CDR2 ANQGSEA. CDR3 nucleotides: TGCAGCGTTGCTTTAGGAACAGTCTCCTACGAGCAGTACTTC. This encodes CSVALGTVSYEQYF.

At least ten counts were recorded for this clonotype. J is TRBJ1-2 and V is TRBV12-3 or TRBV12-4; D gene unclear. CDR3 length equals 12 residues. V lost 7 bases to trimming and J lost 9 bases, with 15 bases between them. DNA for the CDR3: TGTGCCAGCACCGCGGCGGGCTTGAGCTACACCTTC. Its protein is CASTAAGLSYTF.

This clonotype was seen a handful of times. The rearrangement uses TRBV18 and TRBJ2-1, with a tentative D call TRBD2 (5 bases). The CDR3 totals 16 residues. The ends were cut back, 1 base at V and 2 bases at J, with 12 bases in the middle. Germline CDR1 is KGHSH and CDR2 is LQKENI. The CDR3 region has the DNA TGTGCCAGCTCACCACTCTACGGGAATACCTACAATGAGCAGTTCTTC. The encoded protein is CASSPLYGNTYNEQFF.

The V gene is TRBV6-1, the J gene TRBJ2-7; 11 bases match TRBD2. V lost 4 bases and J lost 1; bases outside the gene matches: 6. The CDR3 has 16 residues. The germline V gene has CDR1 MNHNS and CDR2 SASEGT. CDR3 amino acids: CASSGQGTSGSYEQYF. The DNA for the CDR3 is TGTGCCAGCAGTGGCCAAGGGACTAGCGGTTCCTACGAGCAGTACTTC.

The chain recombines TRBV19 with TRBJ1-5, with TRBD1 identical over 9 bases. Germline V gene lookup returns CDR1 LNHDA and CDR2 SQIVND (reference sequence). The J segment lost 1 base and the V segment lost 4 bases, leaving 5 bases of the junction unmatched. The CDR3 spans 16 residues. CDR3 sequence: CASSRSDRGSNQPQHF. For the CDR3, the DNA is TGTGCCAGTAGTAGGTCGGACAGGGGAAGCAATCAGCCCCAGCATTTT.